These 20 T cell receptor beta chains were sequenced from one sample in a study of control samples from healthy donors and cancer patients. TCRdb's table, derived via immunoSEQ multiplex PCR, lists solely in-frame clones and lacks some. This sample carries roughly 180,000 clones, 90% to 95% of them seen once, and the ten largest clones take 1.2% to 1.5%. Sequences were obtained from blood. The receptors shown here come from a woman between 18 and 30 years old in good health.

The V gene is TRBV13, the J gene TRBJ1-2, with D possibly TRBD1 on 5 matching bases. The CDR3 covers 17 residues. CDR1 is PRHDT, CDR2 FYEKMQ, per germline (reference sequence). The germline V and J ends were trimmed by 3 bases and 0 bases, with 17 bases remaining between them. The CDR3 here is CASSFRDGGGANYGYTF. The CDR3 nucleotides are TGTGCCAGCAGCTTCCGGGACGGAGGAGGAGCTAACTATGGCTACACCTTC.

The table lists this clone with a count of one. The V gene is TRBV5-6, the J gene TRBJ2-7; no definite D call. V gave up 4 bases and J gave up 2 bases, with 4 bases separating them. The CDR3 covers 11 residues. CDR1 SGHDT and CDR2 YYEEEE come from the germline V gene. DNA of the CDR3: TGTGCCAGCAGCAGAACCTACGAGCAGTACTTC. Translation: CASSRTYEQYF.

V gene TRBV12-3 or TRBV12-4 combines with J gene TRBJ1-1; D is undetermined. The CDR3 covers 13 residues. Trimming left V 8 bases short and J 6 bases short, with 16 bases between. CDR3 bases: TGTGCCAGCGGAAGGCCCTCGAGGGCTGAAGCTTTCTTT. Amino acids: CASGRPSRAEAFF.

This clone was seen a single time. CDR3 in amino acids: CASSLVSRQLKYF. The CDR3 bases are TGTGCCAGCAGTCTCGTGAGTCGACAGCTTAAGTACTTC. J is TRBJ2-5 and V is TRBV28, with a weak D call TRBD1 (5 bases). Trimming took off 5 bases at V and 12 bases at J, with 19 bases between the two ends. This CDR3 has 13 residues. The V gene's germline CDR1 is MDHEN and CDR2 SYDVKM.

This sequence joins TRBV7-2 and TRBJ2-6; TRBD2 matches 7 bases. Germline loops: CDR1 SGHTA, CDR2 FQGNSA. The CDR3 totals 15 residues. V lost 6 bases and J lost 2; bases outside the gene matches: 4. As DNA, the CDR3 is TGTGCCAGCAGGCGCGGGGGACCTGGGGCCAACGTCCTGACTTTC. It is translated as CASRRGGPGANVLTF.

The chain uses TRBV19 and TRBJ1-6; no firm D call. There are 13 residues in the CDR3. Trimming stripped 5 bases from V and 7 bases from J, with 9 bases between. The germline V gene has CDR1 LNHDA and CDR2 SQIVND (reference sequence). The CDR3 nucleotides are TGTGCCAGTAGTCTAGGGTACAATTCACCCCTCCACTTT. It yields the protein CASSLGYNSPLHF.

The CDR3 reads CASSGDRASYNSPLHF. In nucleotides, the CDR3 is TGTGCCAGCAGCGGGGACAGGGCCTCCTATAATTCACCCCTCCACTTT. The V and J genes are TRBV5-6 and TRBJ1-6, with 9 bases fitting TRBD1. V lost 4 bases to trimming and J lost 0 bases; unmatched junction nucleotides: 2. CDR3 size: 16 residues. CDR1 and CDR2 (germline): SGHDT, YYEEEE.

The chain uses TRBV4-3 and TRBJ1-1, with a tentative D call TRBD1 (5 bases). The CDR3 runs to 15 residues. Germline lookup yields CDR1 LGHNA and CDR2 YSLEER. V lost 0 bases and J lost 0, with 8 bases in between. The CDR3 is CASSQDPGLNTEAFF. Here the CDR3 DNA reads TGCGCCAGCAGCCAAGATCCAGGGCTGAACACTGAAGCTTTCTTT.

A remark on this clone: Other DNA sequences in this sample translate to the same CDR3. This chain joins TRBV27 and TRBJ1-1; no firm D call. The germline V and J ends were trimmed by 3 bases and 1 base, with 9 bases remaining between them. CDR1 and CDR2 from the germline V gene are MNHEY and SMNVEV (reference sequence). The CDR3 spans 14 residues. This chain's CDR3 is CASSFRTGNTEAFF. The CDR3 DNA is TGTGCCAGCAGTTTTAGGACGGGGAACACTGAAGCTTTCTTT.

The V and J genes are TRBV7-9 and TRBJ2-2, with TRBD1 identical over 11 bases. The CDR3 loop spans 17 amino acids. The V gene end was trimmed by 5 bases and the J gene end by 1 base; junction bases not matched to a gene: 6. The germline V gene has CDR1 SEHNR and CDR2 FQNEAQ (reference sequence). The CDR3 nucleotides read TGTGCCAGCAGCGCGGACAGGGGGCCATTGAACACCGGGGAGCTGTTTTTT. It codes for CASSADRGPLNTGELFF.

V and J are TRBV6-6 and TRBJ1-3; D is ambiguous. CDR1 and CDR2 from the germline V gene are MNHNY and SVGAGI (reference sequence). This CDR3 comprises 13 residues. V was pared by 2 bases and J by 8 bases, with 10 bases between. The CDR3 sequence: CASSYGSADTIYF. CDR3 in DNA: TGTGCCAGCAGTTACGGGTCAGCCGACACCATATATTTT.

CDR3 bases: TGTGCCAGCAGTTACTCGGGACTAGCGGACCAAGAGACCCAGTACTTC. Its translation: CASSYSGLADQETQYF. V and J are TRBV6-5 and TRBJ2-5, with 11 bases identical to TRBD2. Losses at the gene ends were 0 bases for V and 0 bases for J; bases not matched to a gene: 0. This CDR3 contains 16 residues. Germline lookup yields CDR1 MNHEY and CDR2 SVGAGI.

The chain uses TRBV7-2 and TRBJ1-1, with 12 bases matching TRBD1. The CDR3 length is 15 residues. Looked up from germline, CDR1 is SGHTA and CDR2 is FQGNSA. Trimming took 5 bases from V and 5 from J; bases not matched to a gene: 6. The chain's CDR3 is CASSPGQGARTEAFF. DNA for the CDR3: TGTGCCAGCAGCCCGGGACAGGGGGCGCGAACTGAAGCTTTCTTT.

The rearrangement uses TRBV19 and TRBJ1-1; possible D gene TRBD1, 5 bases. V was shortened by 3 bases and J by 5 bases, with 13 bases between the two germline ends. In germline, CDR1 is LNHDA, CDR2 SQIVND (reference sequence). The CDR3 runs to 14 residues. CDR3 sequence (DNA): TGTGCCAGTAGTATGAAGAGGGGCGTAACTGAAGCTTTCTTT. Translated: CASSMKRGVTEAFF.

The chain recombines TRBV6-1 with TRBJ1-5; D possibly corresponds to TRBD1 (6 bases). V lost 3 bases to trimming and J lost 0 bases, with 9 bases between them. The CDR3 loop spans 15 amino acids. Germline V gene sequence: CDR1 MNHNS, CDR2 SASEGT. This CDR3 reads CASSDGQYSNQPQHF. The CDR3 DNA is TGTGCCAGCAGTGATGGACAGTATAGCAATCAGCCCCAGCATTTT.

A word on this clone: The same CDR3 can be traced to other DNA sequences in this sample. The chain has TRBV6-5 and TRBJ1-5, with TRBD1 matching 8 bases. Losses at the gene ends were 6 bases for V and 4 bases for J; bases not matched to a gene: 2. CDR1 is MNHEY and CDR2 is SVGAGI in the germline V gene. CDR3 length: 13 residues. DNA of the CDR3: TGTGCCAGCAGAAGGACAGGGAATCAGCCCCAGCATTTT. Its translation is CASRRTGNQPQHF.

The chain recombines TRBV7-2 with TRBJ2-3; D is unresolved. Trimming removed 1 base at V and 2 bases at J, with 13 bases between. The germline CDR1 and CDR2 sequences are SGHTA and FQGNSA. This CDR3 contains 16 residues. The CDR3 nucleotides read TGTGCCAGCAGCTTAGGTGGGCCAGGCTTCACAGATACGCAGTATTTT. This gives the protein CASSLGGPGFTDTQYF.

The J gene is TRBJ1-2, the V gene TRBV6-5; D ambiguous. This CDR3 contains 13 residues. Looked up from germline, CDR1 is MNHEY and CDR2 is SVGAGI. V gave up 6 bases and J gave up 7 bases, with 15 bases separating them. The CDR3 reads CASSFGQDGGYTF. The DNA of the CDR3 is TGTGCCAGCAGCTTCGGTCAGGACGGTGGCTACACCTTC.

This clone showed up just a few times. The chain recombines TRBV2 with TRBJ1-6; 7 bases are shared with TRBD1. This CDR3 contains 13 residues. V lost 4 bases to trimming and J lost 11 bases; unmatched junction nucleotides: 5. Germline-derived CDR1 and CDR2 are SNHLY and FYNNEI. Here the CDR3 reads CASSAEGGTPLHF. CDR3 bases: TGTGCCAGCAGTGCCGAAGGGGGCACACCCCTCCACTTT.

The CDR3 DNA sequence: TGTGCCAGCGCAGGGGGCGGAGGCACTGAAGCTTTCTTT. Its translation: CASAGGGGTEAFF. This chain joins TRBV12-3 or TRBV12-4 and TRBJ1-1; the match to TRBD1 covers 8 bases. V lost 8 bases to trimming and J lost 4 bases; unmatched junction nucleotides: 6. This CDR3 has 13 residues.